This T cell receptor (beta chain) came from a study of T cells after yellow fever vaccination. Study-wide findings and caveats: Researchers noted that a small share of clonotypes showed up in both CD4 and CD8 compartments. Primary-vaccination clones mostly resurfaced post-booster (96% CD4, 75% to 90% CD8).

CDR1 is ENHRY, CDR2 SYGVKD, per germline. The CDR3 contains 13 residues. Losses at the gene ends were 5 bases for V and 5 bases for J; bases not matched to a gene: 0. With regard to this clonotype: Antigen unknown.

Generation of TCR cDNA used 5'RACE template switching (which added a universal primer site and UMIs). TCRdb fed the 5' RACE reads into MiXCR, producing one record per CDR3 protein. The profile covers some 300,000 distinct CDR3 sequences, with approximately 10% appearing a single time and about 3.7% taken by the ten largest. The rearrangement links TRBV10-3 to TRBJ1-6; 7 bases align to TRBD1. Sequenced material: CD4+ T cells sorted from PBMCs, taken 5 days after the yellow fever booster vaccination. The sequence was collected from a man between 18 and 29 years old who received the YFV17D yellow fever vaccine. CDR3 region: CAISTGDNSPLHF. The CDR3 nucleotides are TGTGCCATCAGTACAGGGGATAATTCACCCCTCCACTTT.